A single sample is the source of the 16 T cell receptor beta chains below, sequenced in a study of blood T cell repertoires in COVID-19. Only in-frame clones appear in the TCRdb table, and some are missing; sequencing was by immunoSEQ multiplex PCR. The table lists about 240,000 clones, 70% to 85% of them singletons. Sample: peripheral blood. Receptor source: an elderly woman with acute or convalescent COVID-19.

The V gene is TRBV18, the J gene TRBJ1-4, with a tentative D call TRBD1 (5 bases). The CDR3 is 13 residues long. Trimming took off 4 bases at V and 7 bases at J, with 10 bases between the two ends. From germline, CDR1 is KGHSH and CDR2 LQKENI. The CDR3 DNA reads as TGTGCCAGCTCACTCTACAGGCTTGAAAAACTGTTTTTT. This sequence encodes CASSLYRLEKLFF. The variable domain in full, completed from reference TRBV18 and TRBJ1-4, reads NAGVMQNPRHLVRRRGQEARLRCSPMKGHSHVYWYRQLPEEGLKFMVYLQKENIIDESGMPKERFSAEFPKEGPSILRIQQVVRGDSAAYFCASSLYRLEKLFFGSGTQLSVL.

The chain uses TRBV6-2 or TRBV6-3 and TRBJ1-1; D unresolved. This CDR3 is 12 amino acids long. In germline, CDR1 is MNHEY, CDR2 SVGEGT. Trimming removed 6 bases at V and 8 bases at J, with 13 bases between. The CDR3 here is CASSHQVAEAFF. CDR3 in DNA: TGTGCCAGCAGCCACCAAGTCGCGGAAGCTTTCTTT.

This rearrangement joins TRBV7-9 to TRBJ2-2; D may be TRBD2 (6 bases). CDR1 SEHNR and CDR2 FQNEAQ come from the germline V gene (reference sequence). This CDR3 has 14 residues. V was trimmed by 4 bases and J by 7 bases, leaving 13 bases between them. The CDR3 nucleotides read TGTGCCAGCAGCTCGGGAGAATACAGCGGGGAGCTGTTTTTT. Translating it yields CASSSGEYSGELFF.

The V gene is TRBV20-1, the J gene TRBJ1-4; 10 bases are shared with TRBD1. This CDR3 is built from 14 residues. Germline V gene lookup returns CDR1 DFQATT and CDR2 SNEGSKA (reference sequence). V gave up 3 bases and J gave up 8 bases; unmatched junction bases: 6. The CDR3 region has the DNA TGCAGTGCTAGTAAACCGGGACAGGGGGAAAAACTGTTTTTT. This encodes CSASKPGQGEKLFF.

This chain joins TRBV24-1 and TRBJ2-1, with 8 nucleotides matching TRBD2. Germline-derived CDR1 and CDR2 are KGHDR and SFDVKD. The CDR3 loop spans 16 amino acids. The V segment lost 4 bases and the J segment 8 bases; nucleotides outside the gene matches: 12. CDR3 DNA sequence: TGTGCCACCAGTGACGGGGGGGCAGAAAAAGGTTATGAGCAGTTCTTC. It translates to CATSDGGAEKGYEQFF.

This chain connects TRBV6-1 to TRBJ1-6; no reliable D call. The CDR3 runs to 14 residues. Germline loops: CDR1 MNHNS, CDR2 SASEGT. Trimming shortened V by 3 bases and J by 0 bases, and 3 bases separated the two germline ends. CDR3 amino acids: CASSESSYNSPLHF. Here the CDR3 DNA reads TGTGCCAGCAGTGAGAGCTCCTATAATTCACCCCTCCACTTT.

DNA of the CDR3: TGTGCCAGCAGCGCGGACGGAGGGGTGCCTGGCTACACCTTC. It is translated as CASSADGGVPGYTF. The genes are TRBV9 and TRBJ1-2, with D perhaps matching TRBD1 (5 bases). V dropped 3 bases and J dropped 7 bases, with 16 bases sitting between them. CDR1 and CDR2 from the germline V gene are SGDLS and YYNGEE. This CDR3 spans 14 amino acids.

J is TRBJ2-7 and V is TRBV5-6; 8 bases agree with TRBD1. V was pared by 5 bases and J by 0 bases, with 4 bases of the junction left unmatched. Germline CDR1 and CDR2: SGHDT and YYEEEE. The CDR3 runs to 14 residues. The CDR3 DNA reads as TGTGCCAGCAGTTCCAGGGGGCCCTCCTACGAGCAGTACTTC. Translation gives CASSSRGPSYEQYF.

The V call is TRBV13, the J call TRBJ2-1; 9 bases are a match to TRBD2. V was pared by 6 bases and J by 2 bases, with 5 bases of the junction left unmatched. The CDR3 has 15 residues. Germline V CDR1 and CDR2: PRHDT, FYEKMQ (reference sequence). This CDR3 reads CASRIAGAPYNEQFF. In DNA form, the CDR3 reads TGTGCCAGCAGAATAGCGGGGGCCCCCTACAATGAGCAGTTCTTC.

V is TRBV2 and J is TRBJ2-3, with 10 nucleotides matching TRBD2. Germline trimming cut 6 bases from V and 4 bases from J; bases unmatched to any gene: 4. The germline CDR1 and CDR2 sequences are SNHLY and FYNNEI. This CDR3 is 14 amino acids long. CDR3: CASSPAGGPDTQYF. The CDR3 bases are TGTGCCAGCAGCCCAGCGGGGGGGCCAGATACGCAGTATTTT.

This clone has only a few counts. This rearrangement joins TRBV6-2 or TRBV6-3 to TRBJ1-1; 10 bases line up with TRBD1. Germline CDR1 is MNHEY and CDR2 is SVGEGT. V trimming: 2 bases; J trimming: 5 bases; junction bases outside the gene matches: 11. The CDR3 totals 17 residues. The CDR3 DNA reads as TGTGCCAGCAGTTACCCATGGACAGGGGGAGTAGGGACTGAAGCTTTCTTT. Translating gives CASSYPWTGGVGTEAFF.

The chain links TRBV2 to TRBJ2-5; 8 bases agree with TRBD1. CDR1 and CDR2 (germline): SNHLY, FYNNEI. The CDR3 is 14 amino acids. V gave up 6 bases and J gave up 8 bases; unmatched junction bases: 11. CDR3 protein: CASSVDRGVGTQYF. CDR3 DNA sequence: TGTGCCAGCAGCGTCGACAGGGGTGTCGGTACCCAGTACTTC.

V and J are TRBV10-1 and TRBJ2-2; D may be TRBD1 (5 bases). Trimming removed 6 bases at V and 5 bases at J, with 13 bases between. Germline CDR1 reads WNHNN; CDR2 reads SYGVQD (reference sequence). CDR3 length: 14 amino acids. In nucleotides, the CDR3 is TGCGCCAGCAGCGGGCTGGGGCTGACCGGGGAGCTGTTTTTT. Translating gives CASSGLGLTGELFF.

This chain links TRBV5-4 with TRBJ1-6; maybe TRBD1 (6 bases). The length of the CDR3 is 16 residues. Trimming pared 3 bases from V and 6 bases from J, leaving 16 bases between. Germline V lookup: CDR1 SGHNT, CDR2 YYREEE (reference sequence). The CDR3 spells CASSSRQVKGNSPLHF. Written as DNA, the CDR3 is TGTGCCAGCAGCTCAAGACAGGTTAAGGGTAATTCACCCCTCCACTTT.

V and J are TRBV2 and TRBJ2-7; 8 bases match TRBD1. The germline V gene encodes CDR1 SNHLY and CDR2 FYNNEI. This CDR3 has 15 amino acids. V gave up 6 bases and J gave up 0 bases; unmatched junction bases: 7. The CDR3 sequence is CASSYGQGSSYEQYF. In DNA form, the CDR3 reads TGTGCCAGCAGCTATGGACAGGGTAGCTCCTACGAGCAGTACTTC. The variable domain in full, completed from reference TRBV2 and TRBJ2-7, reads EPEVTQTPSHQVTQMGQEVILRCVPISNHLYFYWYRQILGQKVEFLVSFYNNEISEKSEIFDDQFSVERPDGSNFTLKIRSTKLEDSAMYFCASSYGQGSSYEQYFGPGTRLTVT.

The genes are TRBV11-2 and TRBJ1-1; D is possibly TRBD1 (5 bases). Germline V gene sequence: CDR1 SGHAT, CDR2 FQNNGV. V lost 5 bases to trimming and J lost 11 bases, with 15 bases between them. The CDR3 spans 12 residues. The CDR3 region has the DNA TGTGCCAGCAGCCCCGGGGGGGGACGGGCTTTCTTT. Residues: CASSPGGGRAFF.